This is a list of T cell receptor beta chains from one sample in a study of T-cell reconstitution after alpha-beta-depleted transplantation in children. TCRdb itself ran the PCR reads through MiXCR, one entry per CDR3 protein. Of about 610,000 distinct CDR3 sequences listed, about 11% were seen once; the top ten hold less than 4.5%. The specimen was PBMCs from the stem cell graft donor, collected from the stem cell graft. These receptors originate from a human donor who donated a stem cell graft to a child with acute myeloid leukemia. CDR3s include the opening cysteine and the closing phenylalanine or tryptophan. The order of the fields is D gene, V gene, clone size, J gene, CDR3 protein, CDR3 DNA. The D gene is left open where the match is weak. The size entry is marked missing in some rows and otherwise reads once, few, many or a size class.

d_call: NA; v_call: TRBV29-1; clone_size: few; j_call: TRBJ2-7; cdr3_aa: CSVVGGVPSYEQYF; cdr3_nt: TGCAGCGTTGTAGGGGGAGTCCCCTCTTACGAGCAGTACTTC
d_call: TRBD2; v_call: TRBV29-1; clone_size: few; j_call: TRBJ2-3; cdr3_aa: CSGGLAATDTQYF; cdr3_nt: TGCAGCGGGGGACTAGCGGCCACAGATACGCAGTATTTT
d_call: NA; v_call: TRBV4-3; clone_size: once; j_call: TRBJ2-3; cdr3_aa: CASSQVQGGARTDTQYF; cdr3_nt: TGCGCCAGCAGCCAGGTCCAAGGGGGAGCCCGCACAGATACGCAGTATTTT
d_call: TRBD2; v_call: TRBV6-7; clone_size: many; j_call: TRBJ2-7; cdr3_aa: CASSYSIRETSGSPEQYF; cdr3_nt: TGTGCCAGCAGTTACTCGATAAGGGAGACTAGCGGGAGCCCCGAGCAGTACTTC
d_call: TRBD2; v_call: TRBV3-1; clone_size: few; j_call: TRBJ2-1; cdr3_aa: CASSLIPGTSGRDEQFF; cdr3_nt: TGTGCCAGCAGCCTCATACCAGGGACTAGCGGGAGGGATGAGCAGTTCTTC
d_call: TRBD1; v_call: TRBV6-1; clone_size: NA; j_call: TRBJ1-3; cdr3_aa: CASSQTGPSFGGNTIYF; cdr3_nt: TGTGCCAGCAGCCAGACAGGGCCTAGCTTTGGTGGAAACACCATATATTTT
d_call: NA; v_call: TRBV21-1; clone_size: few; j_call: TRBJ2-2; cdr3_aa: CASSKGAANTGELFF; cdr3_nt: TGTGCCAGCAGCAAAGGGGCGGCGAACACCGGGGAGCTGTTTTTT
d_call: NA; v_call: TRBV6-1; clone_size: NA; j_call: TRBJ1-3; cdr3_aa: CASSMGRRSGNTIYF; cdr3_nt: TGTGCCAGCTCTATGGGACGGCGCTCTGGAAACACCATATATTTT
d_call: TRBD2; v_call: TRBV7-9; clone_size: NA; j_call: TRBJ2-5; cdr3_aa: CASSPSGGQLGTQYF; cdr3_nt: TGTGCCAGCAGCCCCAGCGGGGGTCAGCTCGGGACCCAGTACTTC
d_call: NA; v_call: TRBV18; clone_size: many; j_call: TRBJ2-1; cdr3_aa: CASSPGQNNEQFF; cdr3_nt: TGTGCTAGCAGCCCGGGCCAAAACAATGAGCAGTTCTTC
d_call: TRBD1; v_call: TRBV10-3; clone_size: NA; j_call: TRBJ2-7; cdr3_aa: CAISDLDRGVSHEQYF; cdr3_nt: TGTGCCATCAGTGATCTGGACAGGGGCGTTTCCCACGAGCAGTACTTC
d_call: NA; v_call: TRBV11-2; clone_size: NA; j_call: TRBJ2-7; cdr3_aa: CASSLMATTYEQYF; cdr3_nt: TGTGCCAGCAGCTTAATGGCCACGACCTACGAGCAGTACTTC
d_call: NA; v_call: TRBV12-3/TRBV12-4; clone_size: few; j_call: TRBJ2-7; cdr3_aa: CASSFSRTVNEQYF; cdr3_nt: TGTGCCAGCAGTTTTAGCCGGACAGTCAACGAGCAGTACTTC
d_call: NA; v_call: TRBV29-1; clone_size: many; j_call: TRBJ1-3; cdr3_aa: CSAGASGNTIYF; cdr3_nt: TGCAGCGCCGGGGCCTCTGGAAACACCATATATTTT
d_call: NA; v_call: TRBV27; clone_size: NA; j_call: TRBJ2-2; cdr3_aa: CASSWGSSTGELFF; cdr3_nt: TGTGCCAGCAGTTGGGGCAGCTCAACCGGGGAGCTGTTTTTT
d_call: NA; v_call: TRBV7-9; clone_size: many; j_call: TRBJ2-6; cdr3_aa: CATSRDSGANVLTF; cdr3_nt: TGTGCCACCTCCAGGGATTCTGGGGCCAACGTCCTGACTTTC
d_call: NA; v_call: TRBV4-3; clone_size: NA; j_call: TRBJ2-7; cdr3_aa: CASSQGGGTISYEQYF; cdr3_nt: TGCGCCAGCAGCCAAGGTGGCGGGACCATCTCCTACGAGCAGTACTTC
d_call: TRBD1; v_call: TRBV4-2; clone_size: few; j_call: TRBJ1-2; cdr3_aa: CASSSKLRQGLFYGYTF; cdr3_nt: TGTGCCAGCAGCTCAAAGCTCCGACAGGGCCTCTTCTATGGCTACACCTTC
d_call: NA; v_call: TRBV7-2; clone_size: NA; j_call: TRBJ2-1; cdr3_aa: CASSLVEVSYNEQFF; cdr3_nt: TGTGCCAGCAGCTTAGTAGAAGTCTCCTACAATGAGCAGTTCTTC
d_call: NA; v_call: TRBV30; clone_size: many; j_call: TRBJ1-1; cdr3_aa: CAWSVGGNTEAFF; cdr3_nt: TGTGCCTGGAGTGTAGGGGGGAACACTGAAGCTTTCTTT
d_call: TRBD1; v_call: TRBV20-1; clone_size: few; j_call: TRBJ2-7; cdr3_aa: CSPGQGNDEQYF; cdr3_nt: TGCAGCCCGGGACAGGGTAACGACGAGCAGTACTTC
d_call: NA; v_call: TRBV24-1; clone_size: many; j_call: TRBJ1-4; cdr3_aa: CATSDPGEGEKLFF; cdr3_nt: TGTGCCACCAGTGATCCAGGGGAAGGTGAAAAACTGTTTTTT
d_call: NA; v_call: TRBV6-5; clone_size: NA; j_call: TRBJ1-1; cdr3_aa: CASRWTVNTEAFF; cdr3_nt: TGTGCCTCCCGATGGACAGTAAACACTGAAGCTTTCTTT
d_call: TRBD2; v_call: TRBV6-2/TRBV6-3; clone_size: NA; j_call: TRBJ2-2; cdr3_aa: CASIAGRVSGELFF; cdr3_nt: TGTGCCAGCATAGCCGGGAGGGTGTCCGGGGAGCTGTTTTTT
d_call: TRBD2; v_call: TRBV7-6; clone_size: NA; j_call: TRBJ2-7; cdr3_aa: CASSLGTSGNTYEQYF; cdr3_nt: TGTGCCAGCAGCTTAGGGACTAGCGGGAATACCTACGAGCAGTACTTC
d_call: TRBD2; v_call: TRBV5-1; clone_size: few; j_call: TRBJ2-5; cdr3_aa: CASSLYSGFQETQYF; cdr3_nt: TGCGCCAGCAGCTTATATAGCGGGTTCCAAGAGACCCAGTACTTC
d_call: NA; v_call: TRBV12-3/TRBV12-4; clone_size: many; j_call: TRBJ1-1; cdr3_aa: CASSFRVGDTEAFF; cdr3_nt: TGTGCCAGCAGTTTCAGGGTGGGGGACACTGAAGCTTTCTTT
d_call: TRBD1; v_call: TRBV18; clone_size: few; j_call: TRBJ2-7; cdr3_aa: CASSPGTGGTSSYEQYF; cdr3_nt: TGTGCCAGCTCACCAGGGACAGGGGGAACCTCCTCCTACGAGCAGTACTTC
d_call: TRBD1; v_call: TRBV4-2; clone_size: NA; j_call: TRBJ2-7; cdr3_aa: CASSQWTGAYEQYF; cdr3_nt: TGTGCCAGCAGCCAATGGACAGGGGCGTACGAGCAGTACTTC
d_call: NA; v_call: TRBV7-2; clone_size: few; j_call: TRBJ2-7; cdr3_aa: CASSLRPGVSYEQYF; cdr3_nt: TGTGCCAGCAGCTTAAGGCCAGGGGTTAGCTACGAGCAGTACTTC
d_call: TRBD2; v_call: TRBV5-1; clone_size: NA; j_call: TRBJ2-5; cdr3_aa: CASSLGLAARQETQYF; cdr3_nt: TGCGCCAGCAGCTTGGGACTAGCGGCCCGCCAAGAGACCCAGTACTTC
d_call: NA; v_call: TRBV2; clone_size: few; j_call: TRBJ2-5; cdr3_aa: CASSESAYQETQYF; cdr3_nt: TGTGCCAGCAGTGAGAGCGCGTACCAAGAGACCCAGTACTTC